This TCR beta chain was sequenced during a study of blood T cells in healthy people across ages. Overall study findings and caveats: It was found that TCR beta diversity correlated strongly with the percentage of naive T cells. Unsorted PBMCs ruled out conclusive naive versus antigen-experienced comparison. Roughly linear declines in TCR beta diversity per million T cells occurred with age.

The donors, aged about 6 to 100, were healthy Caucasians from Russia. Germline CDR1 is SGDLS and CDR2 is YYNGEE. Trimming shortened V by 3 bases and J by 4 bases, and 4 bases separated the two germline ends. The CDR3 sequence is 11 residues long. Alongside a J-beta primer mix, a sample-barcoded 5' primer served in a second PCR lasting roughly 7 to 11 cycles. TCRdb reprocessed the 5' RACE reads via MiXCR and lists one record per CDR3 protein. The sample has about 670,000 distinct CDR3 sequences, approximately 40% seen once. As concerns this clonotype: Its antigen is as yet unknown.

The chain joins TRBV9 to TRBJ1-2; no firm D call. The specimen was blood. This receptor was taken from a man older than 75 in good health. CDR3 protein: CASSGSYGYTF. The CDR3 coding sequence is TGTGCCAGCAGCGGATCCTATGGCTACACCTTC.